This T cell receptor beta chain was sequenced in a study of human T cells and chemical hapten exposure. Study overall: The scalp of each patient received a weekly diphenylcyclopropenone dose for the full roughly 25-week study.

Specified time point: pre-sensitization, week 0. Indicated treatment: therapeutic diphenylcyclopropenone sensitization with weekly scalp DPC. Trimming cost V 4 bases and J 5 bases, with 8 bases left between them. CDR1 and CDR2 (germline): LGHNT, FRNRAP. CDR3 length: 12 amino acids. TCRdb re-called the RACE reads with MiXCR, one entry per CDR3 protein. The data hold approximately 260,000 distinct CDR3 sequences, with more than 6.5% observed a single time. This chain uses TRBV12-5 with TRBJ1-1, with D hard to call. The material was whole blood, obtained in connection with sensitization to the hapten diphenylcyclopropenone (DPC). The TCR comes from a woman aged 40 to 50 with alopecia areata. Some clones in this sample may be carry-over from other donors' samples. CDR3 in amino acids: CASGSLDTEAFF. The CDR3 coding sequence is TGTGCTAGTGGTTCCCTGGATACTGAAGCTTTCTTT. The whole variable domain, remainder taken from reference TRBV12-5 and TRBJ1-1, is DARVTQTPRHKVTEMGQEVTMRCQPILGHNTVFWYRQTMMQGLELLAYFRNRAPLDDSGMPKDRFSAEMPDATLATLKIQPSEPRDSAVYFCASGSLDTEAFFGQGTRLTVV.